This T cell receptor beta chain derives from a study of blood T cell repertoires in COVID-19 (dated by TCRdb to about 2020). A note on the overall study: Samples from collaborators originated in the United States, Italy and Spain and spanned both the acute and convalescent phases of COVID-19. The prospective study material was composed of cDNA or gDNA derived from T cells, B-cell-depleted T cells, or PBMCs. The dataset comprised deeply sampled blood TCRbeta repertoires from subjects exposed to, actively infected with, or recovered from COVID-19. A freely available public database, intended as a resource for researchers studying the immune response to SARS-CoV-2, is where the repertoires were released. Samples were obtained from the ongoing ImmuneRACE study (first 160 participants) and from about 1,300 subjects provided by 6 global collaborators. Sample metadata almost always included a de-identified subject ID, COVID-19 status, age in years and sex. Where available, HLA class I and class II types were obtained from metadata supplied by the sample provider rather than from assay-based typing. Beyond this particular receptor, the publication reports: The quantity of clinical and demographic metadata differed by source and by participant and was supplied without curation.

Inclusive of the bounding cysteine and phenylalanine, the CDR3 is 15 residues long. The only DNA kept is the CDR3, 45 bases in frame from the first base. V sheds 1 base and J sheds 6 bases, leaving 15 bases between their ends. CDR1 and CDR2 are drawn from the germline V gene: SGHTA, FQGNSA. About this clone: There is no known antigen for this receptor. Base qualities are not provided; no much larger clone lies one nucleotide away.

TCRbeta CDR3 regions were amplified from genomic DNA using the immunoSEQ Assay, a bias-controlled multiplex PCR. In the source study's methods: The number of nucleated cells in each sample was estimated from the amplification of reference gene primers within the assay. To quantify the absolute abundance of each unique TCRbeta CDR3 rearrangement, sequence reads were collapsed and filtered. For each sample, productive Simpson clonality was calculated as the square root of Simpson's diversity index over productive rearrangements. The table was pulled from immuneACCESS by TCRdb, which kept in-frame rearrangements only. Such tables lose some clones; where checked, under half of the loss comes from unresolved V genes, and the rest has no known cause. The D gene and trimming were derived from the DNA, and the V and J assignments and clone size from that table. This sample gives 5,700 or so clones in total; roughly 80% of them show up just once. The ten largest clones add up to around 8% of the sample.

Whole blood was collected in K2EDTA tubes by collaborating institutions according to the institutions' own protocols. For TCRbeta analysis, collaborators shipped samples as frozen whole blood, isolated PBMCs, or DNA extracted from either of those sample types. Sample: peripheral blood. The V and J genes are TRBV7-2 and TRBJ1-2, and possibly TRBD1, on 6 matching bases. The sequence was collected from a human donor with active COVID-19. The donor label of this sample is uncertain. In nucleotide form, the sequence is TGTGCCAGCAGCTTAGACGCAAGGGGGTTCGATGGCTACACCTTC. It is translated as CASSLDARGFDGYTF.